This T cell receptor beta chain was identified in a study of blood T cells in healthy people across ages. V dropped 1 base and J dropped 7; count of bases not matched to a gene: 1. Germline V gives CDR1 MNHNS, CDR2 SASEGT. The CDR3 is 13 residues long. Every sample had a minimum of 6.5 million PBMCs isolated. This clonotype was seen many times. The antigen is unknown. Overall study results and limits: Long-lived donors exceeded aged donors in naive CD4+ cells and diversity. What prevented conclusive comparison of naive and antigen-experienced cells was that PBMCs were unsorted. Strongly correlated with naive T cell percentage was TCR beta diversity.

A sample-barcoded 5' primer and a J-beta primer mix were used in a second PCR of roughly 7 to 11 cycles. TCRdb used MiXCR to reprocess the 5' RACE reads, holding one entry per CDR3 protein. The sample holds some 1.4 million distinct CDR3 sequences; approximately 42% are singletons and the top ten take 7% to 9%. This clonotype was sampled from a woman aged 18 to 35 in good health. This rearrangement joins TRBV6-1 to TRBJ2-1, with TRBD1 matching over 7 bases. What was sequenced was blood. This chain's CDR3 is CASSEDRGNEQFF. The CDR3 nucleotides are TGTGCCAGCAGTGAAGACAGGGGTAATGAGCAGTTCTTC.